The clone carrying this T cell receptor (beta chain) was seen many times. The data were taken from a study of T cells after yellow fever vaccination. The CDR3 is 14 amino acids. The germline CDR1 and CDR2 sequences are MNHEY and SMNVEV (reference sequence). V lost 4 bases, J lost 1 base, and 11 bases lay in between. TCRdb re-derived calls from the 5' RACE reads in MiXCR, one entry per CDR3 protein. The table shows more than 120,000 distinct CDR3 sequences, with 7% to 9% occurring only once. The receptor's source is a man aged 25 to 40 who received the YFV17D yellow fever vaccine. The chain joins TRBV27 to TRBJ2-7; possibly TRBD1 for D (6 bases). The source was CD4+ T cells sorted from PBMCs, collected 5 days after the yellow fever booster vaccination. CDR3 sequence reads: CASSWGDRSYEQYF. The CDR3 bases are TGTGCCAGCAGTTGGGGTGACAGGTCCTACGAGCAGTACTTC.